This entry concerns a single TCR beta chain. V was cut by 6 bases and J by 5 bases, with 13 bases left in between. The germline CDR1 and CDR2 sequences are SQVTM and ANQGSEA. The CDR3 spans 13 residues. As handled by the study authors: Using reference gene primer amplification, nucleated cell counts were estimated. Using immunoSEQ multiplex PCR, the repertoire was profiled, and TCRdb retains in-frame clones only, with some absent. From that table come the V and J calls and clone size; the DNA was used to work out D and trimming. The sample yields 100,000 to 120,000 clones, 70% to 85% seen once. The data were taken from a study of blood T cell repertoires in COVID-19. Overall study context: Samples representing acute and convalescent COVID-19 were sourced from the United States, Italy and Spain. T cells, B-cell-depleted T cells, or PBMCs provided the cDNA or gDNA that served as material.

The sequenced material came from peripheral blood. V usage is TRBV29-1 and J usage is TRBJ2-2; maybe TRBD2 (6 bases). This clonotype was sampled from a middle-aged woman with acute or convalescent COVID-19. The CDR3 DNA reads TGCAGCGTCGGAAGTAGCGGAACCGGGGAGCTGTTTTTT. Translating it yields CSVGSSGTGELFF.